This T cell receptor beta chain was captured in a study of T cells in localized non-small cell lung cancer. Using immunoSEQ multiplex PCR, the repertoire was profiled, and TCRdb retains in-frame clones only, with some absent. The data contain about 35,000 clones, around 90% of them seen just once; the ten biggest clones take up 12%. Trimming cost V 3 bases and J 4 bases, with 8 bases left between them. This CDR3 region has 13 residues. Per germline, CDR1 LGHNA and CDR2 YNFKEQ. This chain uses TRBV4-2 with TRBJ2-3, with D possibly TRBD1 on 6 matching bases. Sequencing used peripheral blood mononuclear cells, obtained before any cancer treatment. This sequence was found in an older female donor with stage II lung adenocarcinoma. The DNA for the CDR3 is TGTGCCAGCAGCCAGGGGACACCAGATACGCAGTATTTT. Amino acids: CASSQGTPDTQYF.